This TCR beta chain was retrieved from a study of glioma-infiltrating T cells after dendritic cell vaccination. PBMC were collected before vaccination, two weeks after the third vaccination, and at progression. Many counts were recorded for this clone. Data came from immunoSEQ multiplex PCR; TCRdb stores just in-frame clones and leaves some out. The table lists approximately 100,000 clones, about four fifths of them singletons. The source was blood, collected before dendritic cell vaccination. This receptor was taken from a human donor with glioblastoma.

For the CDR3, the DNA is TGTGCCACCAGCAGAGATCTGAGGGGAAACACCATATATTTT. It is translated as CATSRDLRGNTIYF. The V gene is TRBV15, the J gene TRBJ1-3; D is unclear. Trimming stripped 0 bases from V and 4 bases from J, with 7 bases between. Germline CDR1 LNHNV, CDR2 YYDKDF (reference sequence). This CDR3 has 14 amino acids. The variable domain in full, with the rest retrieved from reference TRBV15 and TRBJ1-3, is DAMVIQNPRYQVTQFGKPVTLSCSQTLNHNVMYWYQQKSSQAPKLLFHYYDKDFNNEADTPDNFQSRRPNTSFCFLDIRSPGLGDTAMYLCATSRDLRGNTIYFGEGSWLTVV.